This T cell receptor beta chain was profiled in a study of Ad26.COV2.S vaccination and SARS-CoV-2 variants. Study-wide findings and caveats: It was found that vaccine and placebo recipients had similar non-spike TCR breadth. Measurements of TCR breadth and depth may have given underestimates of the total T cell responses.

Only in-frame clones appear in the TCRdb table, and some are missing; sequencing was by immunoSEQ multiplex PCR. Of about 680,000 clones listed, approximately 88% are singletons. Treatment denoted: approximately 18 received Ad26.COV2.S at low or high dose, single or two shots; 5 received placebo; per-sample allocation not given. It was on day 63 after the first vaccine or placebo injection that samples were taken. An Ad26 vector expressing Wuhan-strain SARS-CoV-2 spike constituted the vaccine. A remark on this clone: Its antigen is undetermined.

The CDR3 runs 16 residues. CDR1 and CDR2 from the germline V gene are MNHNS and SASEGT. The V end lost 6 bases, the J end lost 0 bases, and 14 bases lay between the germline ends. The TCR comes from a person aged 18-65 years who received the Ad26.COV2.S COVID-19 vaccine or a placebo. The material sequenced was peripheral blood, taken in a trial of Ad26.COV2.S vaccine versus placebo. The V gene is TRBV6-1, the J gene TRBJ1-4; the D gene is possibly TRBD1 (5 bases). For the CDR3, the DNA is TGTGCCAGCAGGGAACCGGGACGGTCAACTAATGAAAAACTGTTTTTT. It specifies CASREPGRSTNEKLFF.